A single sample is the source of the 17 T cell receptor beta chains below, sequenced in a study of tumor-infiltrating lymphocytes in localized non-small cell lung cancer. Clones were sequenced by immunoSEQ multiplex PCR, and TCRdb holds only the in-frame ones, with some missing. This sample has about 16,000 clones; 70% to 85% occur once, and the top ten carry roughly 6.7%. The sequenced material came from lung tumor tissue. Source of these receptors: a human donor with non-small cell lung cancer.

A remark on this clone: The sample has other DNA sequences that encode this CDR3 too. The chain combines TRBV9 with TRBJ2-3, with TRBD2 as a possible D gene (5 bases). The CDR3 sequence is 15 residues long. Between the trimmed V and J ends, which lost 4 bases and 1 base, there was a span of 13 bases. Germline CDR1 SGDLS, CDR2 YYNGEE. The CDR3 protein is CASSHREGGTDTQYF. As DNA, the CDR3 is TGTGCCAGCAGCCACCGAGAGGGAGGCACAGATACGCAGTATTTT.

The chain is built from TRBV6-6 and TRBJ1-5; D is ambiguous. Trimming shortened V by 3 bases and J by 5 bases, and 11 bases separated the two germline ends. CDR3 length: 14 residues. From germline, CDR1 is MNHNY and CDR2 SVGAGI (reference sequence). The CDR3 sequence: CASSYVLGYQPQHF. The CDR3 DNA sequence: TGTGCCAGCAGTTATGTGCTTGGGTATCAGCCCCAGCATTTT.

The chain uses TRBV29-1 and TRBJ2-3, with 8 nucleotides matching TRBD2. The CDR3 runs 13 residues. Germline V gene data show CDR1 as SQVTM and CDR2 as ANQGSEA. V lost 7 bases and J lost 4; bases outside the gene matches: 7. The CDR3 DNA reads as TGCAGCGGGAGGAGCGGGGGAGCAGATACGCAGTATTTT. Translation gives CSGRSGGADTQYF.

This clone was observed a single time. This rearrangement joins TRBV19 to TRBJ2-1, with 9 nucleotides matching TRBD1. The CDR3 covers 13 residues. From germline, CDR1 is LNHDA and CDR2 SQIVND (reference sequence). With 10 bases clipped from V and 9 bases from J, the junction kept 10 bases outside the gene matches. The CDR3 DNA follows: TGTGCCACCCGACAGGGGGTTTATGGTGAGCAGTTCTTC. This codes for CATRQGVYGEQFF.

Only a few counts were recorded for this clone. The chain combines TRBV2 with TRBJ1-4; D is ambiguous. Deletions cut 5 bases from V and 7 bases from J, with 11 bases between. The CDR3 sequence is 13 residues long. Per the germline V gene, CDR1 is SNHLY and CDR2 is FYNNEI. CDR3: CASSTLGLEKLFF. The CDR3 DNA is TGTGCCAGCAGTACCCTAGGTCTTGAAAAACTGTTTTTT.

The V gene is TRBV7-8, the J gene TRBJ2-3; maybe TRBD1 (6 bases). V gave up 4 bases and J gave up 2 bases, with 16 bases separating them. This CDR3 is built from 16 residues. Germline V gives CDR1 SGHVS, CDR2 FQNEAQ. The CDR3 DNA follows: TGTGCCAGCAGCTACGTGGGGGCAGAACCCACAGATACGCAGTATTTT. Translation gives CASSYVGAEPTDTQYF.

This chain links TRBV4-2 with TRBJ1-1; D is unclear. This CDR3 region has 15 residues. Germline assignment: CDR1 LGHNA and CDR2 YNFKEQ. The ends were cut back, 1 base at V and 10 bases at J, with 19 bases in the middle. DNA for the CDR3: TGTGCCAGCAGCCAAGTAGCGGCAGCGGGGTCGTTAGCTTTCTTT. Translated, it gives CASSQVAAAGSLAFF.

This clone was counted a single time. The rearrangement links TRBV5-1 to TRBJ2-6, with D possibly being TRBD2 (6 bases). CDR3 size: 16 residues. Looked up from germline, CDR1 is SGHRS and CDR2 is YFSETQ. V was shortened by 0 bases and J by 2 bases, with 9 bases between the two germline ends. The CDR3 DNA reads as TGCGCCAGCAGCTTGGTCGGAGGGGCTGGGGCCAACGTCCTGACTTTC. This gives the protein CASSLVGGAGANVLTF.

V usage is TRBV7-6 and J usage is TRBJ1-1, with D perhaps matching TRBD1 (5 bases). This CDR3 has 14 amino acids. In germline, CDR1 is SGHVS, CDR2 FNYEAQ. V gave up 3 bases and J gave up 2 bases, with 10 bases separating them. The CDR3 bases are TGTGCCAGCAGCTTCGGGGCCGGTAACACTGAAGCTTTCTTT. The encoded protein is CASSFGAGNTEAFF. Together with reference TRBV7-6 and TRBJ1-1, the CDR3 gives the full variable domain: GAGVSQSPRYKVTKRGQDVALRCDPISGHVSLYWYRQALGQGPEFLTYFNYEAQQDKSGLPNDRFSAERPEGSISTLTIQRTEQRDSAMYRCASSFGAGNTEAFFGQGTRLTVV.

The chain couples TRBV18 to TRBJ2-2; TRBD1 might be the D (5 bases). Germline V lookup: CDR1 KGHSH, CDR2 LQKENI. The CDR3 is 13 amino acids. V gave up 3 bases and J gave up 7 bases, with 9 bases separating them. The CDR3 DNA is TGTGCCAGCTCACCCAGGGTTGACGGGGAGCTGTTTTTT. As protein: CASSPRVDGELFF. The full variable domain, completed using reference TRBV18 and TRBJ2-2, is NAGVMQNPRHLVRRRGQEARLRCSPMKGHSHVYWYRQLPEEGLKFMVYLQKENIIDESGMPKERFSAEFPKEGPSILRIQQVVRGDSAAYFCASSPRVDGELFFGEGSRLTVL.

The V and J genes are TRBV5-5 and TRBJ1-5; D may be TRBD1 (6 bases). The CDR3 runs 17 residues. Germline loops: CDR1 SGHKS, CDR2 YYEKEE (reference sequence). V lost 4 bases to trimming and J lost 1 base, with 18 bases between them. This CDR3 reads CASSPGWGGQSNQPQHF. The CDR3 DNA reads as TGTGCCAGCAGCCCCGGCTGGGGAGGACAGAGCAATCAGCCCCAGCATTTT.

The chain is built from TRBV29-1 and TRBJ1-5; D ambiguous. This CDR3 spans 10 amino acids. CDR1 is SQVTM and CDR2 is ANQGSEA in the germline V gene. The germline V and J ends were trimmed by 3 bases and 7 bases, with 4 bases remaining between them. The DNA for the CDR3 is TGCAGCGTTGATGGACAGCCCCAGCATTTT. It translates to CSVDGQPQHF.

This clone was detected only once. The rearrangement uses TRBV18 and TRBJ2-1; D not resolved. The length of the CDR3 is 15 residues. V was clipped by 2 bases and J by 6 bases, with 14 bases between them. CDR1 is KGHSH and CDR2 is LQKENI in the germline V gene. Here the CDR3 DNA reads TGTGCCAGCTCACCAATAACGGTTAAAGGCAATGAGCAGTTCTTC. It specifies CASSPITVKGNEQFF.

The rearrangement links TRBV28 to TRBJ1-5, with 12 bases fitting TRBD1. Germline assignment: CDR1 MDHEN and CDR2 SYDVKM. V trimming: 3 bases; J trimming: 2 bases; junction bases outside the gene matches: 11. The CDR3 covers 19 residues. The CDR3: CASSFAGQGAVWGNQPQHF. The DNA of the CDR3 is TGTGCCAGCAGTTTTGCGGGACAGGGGGCAGTTTGGGGCAATCAGCCCCAGCATTTT.

The CDR3 DNA sequence: TGTGCCAGCAGTTTCGCCGGGGCGAACTATGGCTACACCTTC. Encoded protein: CASSFAGANYGYTF. The genes are TRBV28 and TRBJ1-2; tentative D call: TRBD1 (5 bases). Germline values: CDR1 MDHEN, CDR2 SYDVKM. CDR3 length: 14 amino acids. Trimming took 3 bases from V and 2 from J, leaving 10 bases between them.

V is TRBV9 and J is TRBJ1-2, with TRBD1 matching over 9 bases. V gave up 3 bases and J gave up 7 bases; unmatched junction bases: 7. This CDR3 comprises 14 residues. Germline lookup yields CDR1 SGDLS and CDR2 YYNGEE. This chain's CDR3 is CASSANTGGGGYTF. The CDR3 nucleotides read TGTGCCAGCAGCGCGAATACAGGGGGCGGTGGCTACACCTTC.

Here the CDR3 reads CASRRLAGGPDTQYF. In DNA form, the CDR3 reads TGTGCCAGCAGGAGACTAGCGGGAGGGCCAGATACGCAGTATTTT. The V gene is TRBV6-1, the J gene TRBJ2-3, with TRBD2 matching 14 bases. The V gene's germline CDR1 is MNHNS and CDR2 SASEGT. The CDR3 is made up of 15 amino acids. The V and J ends lost 6 bases and 4 bases, in that order; junction bases with no gene match: 3.